This TCR beta chain emerged from a study of CD8+CD57+ T cells in acquired aplastic anemia. Study overall: Healthy donors averaged about 10 million reads for CD4+ cells.

Study results and caveats: Patients and controls shared under 35 CD8+ CDR3 sequences, which appeared highly expressed in patients and within their immunodominant clones.

This clonotype was found a few times. Its cognate antigen is unknown. The V segment lost 4 bases and the J segment 10 bases; nucleotides outside the gene matches: 7. The CDR3 has 16 residues. In germline, CDR1 is SGHAT, CDR2 FQNNGV. Using genomic DNA as the template, TCR beta VDJ and CDR3 profiling was carried out. A single record per CDR3 protein comes from TCRdb applying MiXCR to the reads. The sample lists more than 100,000 distinct CDR3 sequences; 48% were seen once. The sequenced material came from sorted CD4+, CD8+, or CD8+CD57+ T cells (not recorded which) from PBMCs. This sequence joins TRBV11-2 and TRBJ2-1; TRBD2 matches at 16 bases. The sequence was obtained from a human donor in good health, serving as a control. CDR3 in amino acids: CASSSGTSGGGWEQFF. CDR3 sequence (DNA): TGTGCCAGCAGCTCCGGGACTAGCGGGGGGGGTTGGGAGCAGTTCTTC.